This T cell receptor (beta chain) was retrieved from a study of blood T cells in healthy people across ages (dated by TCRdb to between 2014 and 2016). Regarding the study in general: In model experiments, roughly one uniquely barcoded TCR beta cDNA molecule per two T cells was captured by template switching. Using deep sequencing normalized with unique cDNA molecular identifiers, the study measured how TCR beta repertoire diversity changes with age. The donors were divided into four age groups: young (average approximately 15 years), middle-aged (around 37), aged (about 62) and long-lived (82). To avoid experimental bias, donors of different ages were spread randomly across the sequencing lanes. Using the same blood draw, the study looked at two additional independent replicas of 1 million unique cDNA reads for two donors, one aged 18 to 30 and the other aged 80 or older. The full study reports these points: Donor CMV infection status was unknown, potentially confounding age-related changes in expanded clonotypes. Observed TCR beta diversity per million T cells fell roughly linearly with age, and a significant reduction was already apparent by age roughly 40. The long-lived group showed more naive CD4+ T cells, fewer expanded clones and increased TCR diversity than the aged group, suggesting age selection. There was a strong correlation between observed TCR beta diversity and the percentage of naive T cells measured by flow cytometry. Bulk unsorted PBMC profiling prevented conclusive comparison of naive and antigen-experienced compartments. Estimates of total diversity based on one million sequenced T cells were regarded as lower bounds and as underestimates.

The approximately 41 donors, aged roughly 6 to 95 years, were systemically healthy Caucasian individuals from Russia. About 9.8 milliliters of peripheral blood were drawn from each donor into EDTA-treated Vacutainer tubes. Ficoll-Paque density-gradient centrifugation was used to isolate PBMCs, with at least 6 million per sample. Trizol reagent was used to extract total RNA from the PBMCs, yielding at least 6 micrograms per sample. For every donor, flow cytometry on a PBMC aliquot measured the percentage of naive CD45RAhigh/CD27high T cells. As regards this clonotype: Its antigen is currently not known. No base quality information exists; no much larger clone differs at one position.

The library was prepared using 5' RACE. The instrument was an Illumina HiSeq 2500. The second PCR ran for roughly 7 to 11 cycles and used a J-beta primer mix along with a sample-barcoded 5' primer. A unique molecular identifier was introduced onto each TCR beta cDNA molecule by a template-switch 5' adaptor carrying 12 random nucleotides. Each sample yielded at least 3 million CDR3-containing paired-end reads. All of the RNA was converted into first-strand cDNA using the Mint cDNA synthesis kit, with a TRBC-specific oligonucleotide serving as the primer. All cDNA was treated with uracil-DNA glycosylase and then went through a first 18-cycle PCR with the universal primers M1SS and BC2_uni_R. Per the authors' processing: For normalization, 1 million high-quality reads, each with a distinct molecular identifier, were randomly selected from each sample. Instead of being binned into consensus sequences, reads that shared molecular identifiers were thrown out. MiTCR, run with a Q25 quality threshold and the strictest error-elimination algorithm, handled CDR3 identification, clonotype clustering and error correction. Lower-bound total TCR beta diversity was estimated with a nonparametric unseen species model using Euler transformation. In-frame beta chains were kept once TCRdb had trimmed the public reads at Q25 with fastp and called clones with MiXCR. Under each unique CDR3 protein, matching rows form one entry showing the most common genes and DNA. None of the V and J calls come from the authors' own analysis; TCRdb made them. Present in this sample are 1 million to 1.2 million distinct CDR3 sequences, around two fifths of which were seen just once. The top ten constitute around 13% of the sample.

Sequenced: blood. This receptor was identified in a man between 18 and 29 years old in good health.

The CDR3 sequence is CASSSRTGAHNYGYTF. The DNA is TGCGCCAGCAGCAGCCGAACAGGCGCCCATAACTATGGCTACACCTTC. The receptor chain draws on TRBV5-1 and TRBJ1-2; TRBD1 is perhaps the D gene, given 5 matching bases. V is pared back by 4 bases and J by 1 base, with 17 bases lying between the germline termini. Per the germline V gene, SGHRS is the CDR1 and YFSETQ is the CDR2. The CDR3 runs 16 amino acids, cysteine and phenylalanine included. Just the 48-base CDR3 DNA is kept, in frame starting at base 1. The full variable domain, completed from the reference TRBV5-1 and TRBJ1-2 proteins outside the CDR3, reads KAGVTQTPRYLIKTRGQQVTLSCSPISGHRSVSWYQQTPGQGLQFLFEYFSETQRNKGNFPGRFSGRQFSNSRSEMNVSTLELGDSALYLCASSSRTGAHNYGYTFGSGTRLTVV.